Sequencing of this T cell receptor (beta chain) was carried out in a study of blood T cell repertoires in COVID-19. Across the study: COVID-19 samples, acute and convalescent, were from the United States, Italy and Spain. The cDNA or gDNA used as material had been derived from T cells, B-cell-depleted T cells, or PBMCs.

The CDR3 is 17 amino acids. V trimming: 2 bases; J trimming: 2 bases; junction bases outside the gene matches: 10. Looked up from germline, CDR1 is SGHTA and CDR2 is FQGNSA. As processed by the authors: Amplification of reference gene primers provided the estimated nucleated cell counts. The protocol was immunoSEQ multiplex PCR, while the TCRdb copy is restricted to in-frame clones and leaves out a portion. V and J calls and clone size are those listed in that table; D and trimming were worked out from the DNA. The repertoire has under 40,000 clones, approximately 81% of them found once; the top ten carry about 14%.

The source is a human donor with acute or convalescent COVID-19. The donor label of this sample is uncertain. This sequence joins TRBV7-2 and TRBJ2-3; the match to TRBD2 covers 7 bases. The source material was peripheral blood. DNA of the CDR3: TGTGCCAGCAGCTTATCCGGGGGGACTATCTACACAGATACGCAGTATTTT. It specifies CASSLSGGTIYTDTQYF.